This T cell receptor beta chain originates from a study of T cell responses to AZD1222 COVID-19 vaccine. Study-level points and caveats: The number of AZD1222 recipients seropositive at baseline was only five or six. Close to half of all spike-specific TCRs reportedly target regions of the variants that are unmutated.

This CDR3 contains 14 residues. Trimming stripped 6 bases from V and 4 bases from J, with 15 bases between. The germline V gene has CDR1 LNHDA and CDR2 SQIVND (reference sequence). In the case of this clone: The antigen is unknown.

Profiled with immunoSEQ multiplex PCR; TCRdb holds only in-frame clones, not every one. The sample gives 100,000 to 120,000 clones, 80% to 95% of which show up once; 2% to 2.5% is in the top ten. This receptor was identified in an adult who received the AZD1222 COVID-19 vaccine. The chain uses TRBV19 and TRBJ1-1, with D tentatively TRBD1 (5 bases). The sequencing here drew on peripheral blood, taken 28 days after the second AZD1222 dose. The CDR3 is CASSPGGGATEAFF. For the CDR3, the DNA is TGTGCCAGTAGCCCTGGGGGAGGGGCCACTGAAGCTTTCTTT. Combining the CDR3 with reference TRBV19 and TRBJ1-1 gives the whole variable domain DGGITQSPKYLFRKEGQNVTLSCEQNLNHDAMYWYRQDPGQGLRLIYYSQIVNDFQKGDIAEGYSVSREKKESFPLTVTSAQKNPTAFYLCASSPGGGATEAFFGQGTRLTVV.